What follows describes a single T cell receptor (beta chain). The data were taken from a study of OX40 agonist ivuxolimab in advanced cancers. Data came from immunoSEQ multiplex PCR; TCRdb stores just in-frame clones and leaves some out. The data contain roughly 70,000 clones, about four fifths of them seen just once; the ten biggest clones take up approximately 1.1%. Germline V gives CDR1 MNHNS, CDR2 SASEGT. V was shortened by 2 bases and J by 4 bases, with 8 bases between the two germline ends. The CDR3 runs 13 residues. Sequenced here: CD4+ or CD8+ T cells sorted from blood, sampled in a trial of the OX40 agonist ivuxolimab. The clonotype was recovered from an adult with an advanced solid tumor such as melanoma, head and neck, liver or kidney cancer. The rearrangement links TRBV6-1 to TRBJ1-2; D remains ambiguous. The CDR3 reads CASSETELYGYTF. CDR3 nucleotides: TGTGCCAGCAGTGAAACGGAACTCTATGGCTACACCTTC.